This TCR beta chain was sequenced during a study of preoperative IRX-2 immunotherapy in early breast cancer. V lost 8 bases to trimming and J lost 4 bases, with 9 bases between them. The CDR3 contains 12 residues. Germline V gene data show CDR1 as WSHSY and CDR2 as SAAADI. This clone was seen once. Treatment described: preoperative locoregional IRX-2 cytokine immunotherapy. Patients received preoperative, locoregional IRX-2 cytokine immunotherapy in a phase Ib study. Assay used: immunoSEQ multiplex PCR; TCRdb lists only in-frame clones, some missing. Here the sample spans about 89,000 clones, 86% being singletons.

The input for sequencing was tumor tissue, taken after IRX-2 immunotherapy. The chain joins TRBV10-2 to TRBJ1-5; D remains ambiguous. This TCR came from a human donor with breast cancer. The CDR3 DNA reads as TGCGCCAGCTGCCATATAAATCAGCCCCAGCATTTT. Translated: CASCHINQPQHF.